These 20 T cell receptor beta chains were all obtained from the same sample, sequenced in a study of Graves' ophthalmopathy and Graves' hyperthyroidism. Amplification of TCR beta CDR3 regions used RNA transcripts. The first round was an RT-PCR with HTBI primers, and the second round was a multiplex PCR. MiXCR, run by TCRdb on the multiplex PCR reads, gives a single entry per CDR3 protein. The sample consists of 150,000 or so distinct CDR3 sequences, less than 45% of them appearing once. Sequencing used peripheral blood. The receptor set was obtained from a woman aged 40 to 55 with Graves' ophthalmopathy.

This chain uses TRBV7-8 with TRBJ2-5; D is possibly TRBD1 (6 bases). V shed 6 bases and J shed 2 bases, with 13 bases lying between them. The CDR3 has 14 residues. Germline V gene sequence: CDR1 SGHVS, CDR2 FQNEAQ. The CDR3 sequence: CASSLDSNQETQYF. CDR3 sequence (DNA): TGTGCCAGCAGTCTGGACAGTAATCAAGAGACCCAGTACTTC.

This chain joins TRBV6-1 and TRBJ2-7; D is unclear. There are 13 residues in the CDR3. V lost 7 bases and J lost 4, with 14 bases in between. Germline loops: CDR1 MNHNS, CDR2 SASEGT. This CDR3 reads CASIEPLRYEQYF. In DNA form, the CDR3 reads TGTGCCAGCATAGAACCTCTCCGGTACGAGCAGTACTTC.

At least ten counts were recorded for this clonotype. V gene TRBV19 combines with J gene TRBJ1-5; no firm D call. Germline V lookup: CDR1 LNHDA, CDR2 SQIVND (reference sequence). Trimming removed 1 base at V and 5 bases at J, with 9 bases between. The CDR3 is made up of 14 amino acids. The CDR3 loop is CASSIVLRYQPQHF. The CDR3 region has the DNA TGTGCCAGTAGTATAGTACTCCGGTATCAGCCCCAGCATTTT.

The gene calls are TRBV11-3 and TRBJ1-1; D gene unclear. CDR1 SGHNT and CDR2 YENEEA come from the germline V gene. V was cut by 5 bases and J by 1 base, with 14 bases left in between. The CDR3 length is 15 residues. The CDR3 nucleotides read TGTGCCAGCAGCCCCCGAGGCGGCGGGAACACTGAAGCTTTCTTT. As protein: CASSPRGGGNTEAFF.

This clonotype appeared many times. This may be a read error: a much more frequent sequence differs by one nucleotide. V is TRBV28 and J is TRBJ1-1; TRBD1 matches 9 bases. The CDR3 consists of 14 residues. CDR1 is MDHEN, CDR2 SYDVKM, per germline. The CDR3 DNA follows: TGTGCCGGCAGTCTGGGACAGGGTGGCACTGAAGCTTTCTTT. Residues: CAGSLGQGGTEAFF.

As DNA, the CDR3 is TGTGCCAGCGCGACTAGCGGTACCTACGAGCAGTACTTC. This encodes CASATSGTYEQYF. V usage is TRBV12-3 or TRBV12-4 and J usage is TRBJ2-7; 9 bases are shared with TRBD2. V was pared by 8 bases and J by 2 bases, with 4 bases of the junction left unmatched. The CDR3 spans 13 residues.

The chain combines TRBV24-1 with TRBJ1-1; possible D gene TRBD1, 6 bases. V dropped 5 bases and J dropped 5 bases, with 11 bases sitting between them. The CDR3 sequence is 13 residues long. Germline lookup yields CDR1 KGHDR and CDR2 SFDVKD. CDR3 DNA sequence: TGTGCCACCAGTGGGGGGCTGGGTACTGAAGCTTTCTTT. Protein: CATSGGLGTEAFF.

This clonotype was seen ten or more times. V usage is TRBV6-1 and J usage is TRBJ2-5; 7 bases are a match to TRBD1. The CDR3 totals 13 residues. The J segment lost 7 bases and the V segment lost 4 bases, leaving 6 bases of the junction unmatched. Germline V CDR1 and CDR2: MNHNS, SASEGT. CDR3 bases: TGTGCCAGCAGTGTTACAGGGGATGGGACCCAGTACTTC. The encoded protein is CASSVTGDGTQYF.

The chain employs TRBV7-2 and TRBJ2-7; the D gene could be TRBD1 or TRBD2 (5 bases each). V lost 3 bases and J 2 bases, leaving 14 bases between the germline ends. The germline V gene encodes CDR1 SGHTA and CDR2 FQGNSA. This CDR3 is built from 15 residues. The CDR3 loop is CASSFSEGWAYEQYF. As DNA, the CDR3 is TGTGCCAGCAGCTTCTCTGAGGGGTGGGCCTACGAGCAGTACTTC.

This clonotype showed up just a few times. The chain is built from TRBV6-1 and TRBJ1-1, with D maybe TRBD1 (5 bases). Germline V CDR1 and CDR2: MNHNS, SASEGT. This CDR3 has 13 residues. The V gene lost 4 bases and the J gene lost 5 bases, with 11 bases spanning the gap. CDR3 nucleotides: TGTGCCAGCAGTGTATACGGGGGAACTGAAGCTTTCTTT. Residues: CASSVYGGTEAFF.

This clonotype was counted between two and nine times. The chain is built from TRBV7-3 and TRBJ1-3; the D gene is possibly TRBD1 (6 bases). The CDR3 is 14 residues long. Per the germline V gene, CDR1 is SGHTA and CDR2 is FQGTGA. The V end lost 3 bases, the J end lost 4 bases, and 10 bases lay between the germline ends. CDR3 DNA: TGTGCCAGCAGCTTTAACAGGGTCGGAAACACCATATATTTT. Translation gives CASSFNRVGNTIYF.

This clonotype was seen repeatedly, ten times or more. The chain has TRBV7-6 and TRBJ1-1; D perhaps matches TRBD1 (5 bases). The CDR3 spans 14 residues. The germline gives CDR1 SGHVS, CDR2 FNYEAQ. V gave up 1 base and J gave up 7 bases, with 13 bases separating them. In DNA, the CDR3 is TGTGCCAGCAGCTTAGAGACTGGGGCACATGAAGCTTTCTTT. Translation gives CASSLETGAHEAFF.

This clonotype was observed many times. The gene calls are TRBV6-5 and TRBJ1-3; D unresolved. The CDR3 consists of 16 residues. Germline V gene sequence: CDR1 MNHEY, CDR2 SVGAGI. V shed 5 bases and J shed 0 bases, with 14 bases lying between them. This CDR3 reads CASSHTLGFSGNTIYF. The CDR3 nucleotides read TGTGCCAGCAGTCACACACTGGGCTTCTCTGGAAACACCATATATTTT.

The CDR3 region is CSASRQGRRGNQPQHF. CDR3 sequence (DNA): TGCAGTGCTAGTAGACAGGGGAGGAGAGGCAATCAGCCCCAGCATTTT. V is TRBV20-1 and J is TRBJ1-5, with 8 nucleotides matching TRBD1. The CDR3 consists of 16 residues. CDR1 and CDR2 (germline): DFQATT, SNEGSKA (reference sequence). Unmatched junction bases numbered 9, after V lost 3 bases and J lost 2 bases.

The table lists this clonotype with many counts. The chain links TRBV4-1 to TRBJ2-4, with D maybe TRBD2 (5 bases). This CDR3 has 15 amino acids. Germline V gives CDR1 MGHRA, CDR2 YSYEKL. The V gene lost 1 base and the J gene lost 8 bases, with 15 bases spanning the gap. This chain's CDR3 is CASSQVGGEPDIQYF. The DNA of the CDR3 is TGCGCCAGCAGCCAAGTCGGAGGAGAACCGGACATTCAGTACTTC.

This clonotype has a count of ten or more. V is TRBV27 and J is TRBJ1-5; D perhaps matches TRBD1 (6 bases). V lost 4 bases to trimming and J lost 11 bases, with 18 bases between them. The CDR3 totals 14 residues. The germline gives CDR1 MNHEY, CDR2 SMNVEV (reference sequence). CDR3 nucleotide sequence: TGTGCCAGCAGTTCCGACAGGCTGACAGGTGCCCAGCATTTT. This encodes CASSSDRLTGAQHF.

This clonotype was detected ten times or more. The chain employs TRBV19 and TRBJ1-1; D may be TRBD1 (5 bases). The V end was cut by 5 bases, the J end by 5 bases, with 12 bases between. This CDR3 has 13 residues. CDR1 and CDR2 (germline): LNHDA, SQIVND (reference sequence). Written as DNA, the CDR3 is TGTGCCAGTAGTGAAGGGAGGGGAACTGAAGCTTTCTTT. Residues: CASSEGRGTEAFF.

Regarding this clonotype: This may be a read error: a much more frequent sequence differs by one nucleotide. The rearrangement joins TRBV5-6 to TRBJ1-1; D not certain. Germline V gene data show CDR1 as SGHDT and CDR2 as YYEEEE. Trimming stripped 0 bases from V and 1 base from J, with 10 bases between. This CDR3 contains 15 residues. The CDR3, as DNA: TGTGCCAGCAGCTTGGGAGGGAGAACGAACACTGAAGCTTTCTTT. This translates into CASSLGGRTNTEAFF. The whole variable domain, remainder taken from reference TRBV5-6 and TRBJ1-1, is DAGVTQSPTHLIKTRGQQVTLRCSPKSGHDTVSWYQQALGQGPQFIFQYYEEEERQRGNFPDRFSGHQFPNYSSELNVNALLLGDSALYLCASSLGGRTNTEAFFGQGTRLTVV.

This clonotype was seen ten or more times. The V and J genes are TRBV27 and TRBJ1-2; D possibly corresponds to TRBD1 (6 bases). The CDR3 is 14 amino acids. The V and J ends lost 9 bases and 4 bases respectively, with 18 bases between them. CDR1 and CDR2 from the germline V gene are MNHEY and SMNVEV (reference sequence). The CDR3 DNA reads TGTGCCAGTCTCCCCCGCGGGGGGCTCTATGGCTACACCTTC. This codes for CASLPRGGLYGYTF.

This clonotype was recorded many times. J is TRBJ2-5 and V is TRBV6-5; 8 bases are a match to TRBD2. Germline values: CDR1 MNHEY, CDR2 SVGAGI. J was trimmed by 9 bases and V by 1 base; bases with no gene match: 16. The CDR3 sequence is 17 residues long. In nucleotides, the CDR3 is TGTGCCAGCAGTTACTTCGGTAGTAGCGGGACCCGATTGGCCCAGTACTTC. Translated: CASSYFGSSGTRLAQYF.